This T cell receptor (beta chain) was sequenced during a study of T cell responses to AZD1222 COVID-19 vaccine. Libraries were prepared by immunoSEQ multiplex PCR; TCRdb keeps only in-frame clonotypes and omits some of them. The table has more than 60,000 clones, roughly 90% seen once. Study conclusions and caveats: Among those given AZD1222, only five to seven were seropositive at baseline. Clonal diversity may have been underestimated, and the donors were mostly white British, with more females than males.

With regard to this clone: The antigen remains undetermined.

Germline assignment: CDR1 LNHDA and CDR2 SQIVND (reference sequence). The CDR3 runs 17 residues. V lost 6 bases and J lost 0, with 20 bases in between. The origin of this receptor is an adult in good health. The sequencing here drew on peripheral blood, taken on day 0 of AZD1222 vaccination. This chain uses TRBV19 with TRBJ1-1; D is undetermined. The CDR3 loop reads CASRPGKSTALNTEAFF. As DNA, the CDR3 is TGTGCCAGTAGGCCGGGCAAATCAACCGCTTTGAACACTGAAGCTTTCTTT. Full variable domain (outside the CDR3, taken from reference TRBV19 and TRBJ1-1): DGGITQSPKYLFRKEGQNVTLSCEQNLNHDAMYWYRQDPGQGLRLIYYSQIVNDFQKGDIAEGYSVSREKKESFPLTVTSAQKNPTAFYLCASRPGKSTALNTEAFFGQGTRLTVV.